The rows below give T cell receptor beta chains drawn from one sample of a study of tumor and adjacent non-tumor tissue in lung cancer. TCRdb reprocessed the multiplex PCR reads with MiXCR, giving one entry per CDR3 protein. The repertoire has around 74,000 distinct CDR3 sequences, under 70% of them found once; the top ten carry roughly 25%. The sample consisted of distant non-tumor lung tissue. The receptors were sampled from a woman in her 50s with non-small cell lung cancer. The CDR3 runs from the conserved cysteine through the conserved F or W.

J gene: TRBJ1-2; V gene: TRBV6-2/TRBV6-3; CDR3 protein: CAYSRGQGQDGYTF
J gene: TRBJ2-1; V gene: TRBV20-1; CDR3 protein: CSARVAETYNEQFF
J gene: TRBJ2-7; V gene: TRBV5-6; CDR3 protein: CASSLVGPHDQYF
J gene: TRBJ2-7; V gene: TRBV11-2; CDR3 protein: CASISGTGRTFEQYF
J gene: TRBJ2-5; V gene: TRBV11-3; CDR3 protein: CASSLGRSKETQYF
J gene: TRBJ2-3; V gene: TRBV12-3/TRBV12-4; CDR3 protein: CASSPGQGRTDTQYF
J gene: TRBJ2-1; V gene: TRBV5-1; CDR3 protein: CASSFGGSNEQFF
J gene: TRBJ1-6; V gene: TRBV12-3/TRBV12-4; CDR3 protein: CASSQSGISCLHF
J gene: TRBJ1-5; V gene: TRBV10-3; CDR3 protein: CAISRGPGTGDNQPQHF
J gene: TRBJ1-2; V gene: TRBV11-2; CDR3 protein: CASNLGRVDGYTF
J gene: TRBJ2-5; V gene: TRBV10-3; CDR3 protein: CAISVSPPTSGRVKETQYF
J gene: TRBJ2-5; V gene: TRBV11-3; CDR3 protein: CASSLTVTSQENQYF
J gene: TRBJ2-7; V gene: TRBV6-2/TRBV6-3; CDR3 protein: CASSLFLAKSPYEQYF
J gene: TRBJ2-2; V gene: TRBV20-1; CDR3 protein: CSARAPSGRAHRTGELVF
J gene: TRBJ2-5; V gene: TRBV7-8; CDR3 protein: CATSPGQLTQETQYF
J gene: TRBJ2-1; V gene: TRBV4-3; CDR3 protein: CASSQHLPRTSGSNDGQFF
J gene: TRBJ2-7; V gene: TRBV28; CDR3 protein: CASSFPSGSYDQYF
J gene: TRBJ2-7; V gene: TRBV20-1; CDR3 protein: CGAPYLVVTYEQYF
J gene: TRBJ2-6; V gene: TRBV18; CDR3 protein: CASSPPTGSSGANVLTF
J gene: TRBJ1-5; V gene: TRBV6-6; CDR3 protein: CASSYSSRQGYSEQPQHF
J gene: TRBJ2-1; V gene: TRBV11-3; CDR3 protein: CASRRQFRGHDNEQFF
J gene: TRBJ1-3; V gene: TRBV11-2; CDR3 protein: CAISLTRTQTGNTIYF
J gene: TRBJ2-7; V gene: TRBV21-1; CDR3 protein: CASSKVAPASSYKQYF
J gene: TRBJ2-7; V gene: TRBV11-2; CDR3 protein: CDSSFGTVVTYEQHF
J gene: TRBJ2-5; V gene: TRBV20-1; CDR3 protein: CSASRMPGVQGTQYF
J gene: TRBJ2-7; V gene: TRBV5-1; CDR3 protein: CASSLGLAGRLYEQYF
J gene: TRBJ2-4; V gene: TRBV24-1; CDR3 protein: CATSDATGGGNIQYF
J gene: TRBJ2-7; V gene: TRBV5-1; CDR3 protein: CASSLSGSTYEQYF
J gene: TRBJ2-1; V gene: TRBV28; CDR3 protein: CASSLYGTSGEVYNEQFF
J gene: TRBJ2-1; V gene: TRBV30; CDR3 protein: CAWSRGVTNEQFF
J gene: TRBJ1-6; V gene: TRBV13; CDR3 protein: CASRRVGSSLHF
J gene: TRBJ2-7; V gene: TRBV4-1; CDR3 protein: CANSQDRQSYEQYF
J gene: TRBJ1-1; V gene: TRBV20-1; CDR3 protein: CSASRFPGQAIAFF
J gene: TRBJ2-7; V gene: TRBV28; CDR3 protein: CASSLRRLARTGEQYF
J gene: TRBJ2-4; V gene: TRBV4-1; CDR3 protein: CTSSQEVTSTGKNIQYF
J gene: TRBJ2-1; V gene: TRBV11-3; CDR3 protein: CASSLVRGTSYNELFF
J gene: TRBJ2-3; V gene: TRBV30; CDR3 protein: CAWRPRGVVVVDTQYF
J gene: TRBJ2-1; V gene: TRBV11-2; CDR3 protein: CVSSFRGRGRSDEQFF
J gene: TRBJ2-5; V gene: TRBV11-2; CDR3 protein: CASSLKRWETQYF
J gene: TRBJ2-5; V gene: TRBV19; CDR3 protein: CASSARPEGETQYF
J gene: TRBJ2-1; V gene: TRBV12-3/TRBV12-4; CDR3 protein: CAISSTLSDRTYNEQFF
J gene: TRBJ1-5; V gene: TRBV11-2; CDR3 protein: CARSYTDRGPQHF
J gene: TRBJ1-1; V gene: TRBV4-1; CDR3 protein: CASQDLYRGNTEAFF
J gene: TRBJ2-1; V gene: TRBV11-2; CDR3 protein: CASSFLARYNEKSF
J gene: TRBJ2-5; V gene: TRBV11-2; CDR3 protein: CASRLGYRGGESQYF
J gene: TRBJ2-1; V gene: TRBV11-2; CDR3 protein: CASSPMIVVGDNEQFF
J gene: TRBJ1-5; V gene: TRBV7-8; CDR3 protein: CVSSRRGFSQPQHF
J gene: TRBJ2-1; V gene: TRBV29-1; CDR3 protein: CSIGDGVGSYNEQFF
J gene: TRBJ1-1; V gene: TRBV10-3; CDR3 protein: CAIRETQGTEAFF
J gene: TRBJ2-2; V gene: TRBV6-5; CDR3 protein: CASSSPTSGRRELFF
J gene: TRBJ2-1; V gene: TRBV5-1; CDR3 protein: CASSLGQGRSYNEQFF
J gene: TRBJ2-1; V gene: TRBV29-1; CDR3 protein: CSVGGVDKHFF
J gene: TRBJ2-1; V gene: TRBV20-1; CDR3 protein: CSVPVADYLEQFF
J gene: TRBJ1-5; V gene: TRBV28; CDR3 protein: CASSPVRQGNQPQHF